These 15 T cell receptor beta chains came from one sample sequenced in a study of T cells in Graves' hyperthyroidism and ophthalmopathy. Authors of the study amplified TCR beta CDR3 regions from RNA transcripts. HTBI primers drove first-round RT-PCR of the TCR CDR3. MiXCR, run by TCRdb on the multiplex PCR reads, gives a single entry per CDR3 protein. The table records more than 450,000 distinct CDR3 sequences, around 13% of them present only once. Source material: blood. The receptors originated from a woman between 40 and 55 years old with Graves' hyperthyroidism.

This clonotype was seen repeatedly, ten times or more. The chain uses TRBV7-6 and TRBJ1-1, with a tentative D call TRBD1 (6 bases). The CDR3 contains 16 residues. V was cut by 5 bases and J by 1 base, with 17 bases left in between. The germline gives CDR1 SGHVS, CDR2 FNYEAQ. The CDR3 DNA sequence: TGTGCCAGCAGCCGAGTCCCAACAGGGCGGAACACTGAAGCTTTCTTT. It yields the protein CASSRVPTGRNTEAFF.

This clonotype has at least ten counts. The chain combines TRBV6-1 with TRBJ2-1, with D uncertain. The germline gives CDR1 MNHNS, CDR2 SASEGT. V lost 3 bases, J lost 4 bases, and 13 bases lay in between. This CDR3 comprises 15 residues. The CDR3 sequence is CASSEQLLGYNEQFF. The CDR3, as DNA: TGTGCCAGCAGTGAGCAACTCCTGGGGTACAATGAGCAGTTCTTC.

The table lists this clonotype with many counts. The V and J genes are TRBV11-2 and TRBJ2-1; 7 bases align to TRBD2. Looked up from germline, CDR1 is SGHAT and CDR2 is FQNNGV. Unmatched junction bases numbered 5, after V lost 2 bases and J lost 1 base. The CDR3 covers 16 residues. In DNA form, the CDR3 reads TGTGCCAGCAGCTTATTGGCGGGAGCATCCTACAATGAGCAGTTCTTC. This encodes CASSLLAGASYNEQFF.

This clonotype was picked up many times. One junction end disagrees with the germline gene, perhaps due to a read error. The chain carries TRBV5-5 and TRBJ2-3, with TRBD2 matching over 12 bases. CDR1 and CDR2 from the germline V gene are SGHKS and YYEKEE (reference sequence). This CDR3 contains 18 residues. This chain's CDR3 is CASIRDLAGGMSTDTQYF. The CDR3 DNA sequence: TGTGCCAGCATCCGAGACCTAGCGGGAGGGATGAGCACGGATACGCAGTATTTT.

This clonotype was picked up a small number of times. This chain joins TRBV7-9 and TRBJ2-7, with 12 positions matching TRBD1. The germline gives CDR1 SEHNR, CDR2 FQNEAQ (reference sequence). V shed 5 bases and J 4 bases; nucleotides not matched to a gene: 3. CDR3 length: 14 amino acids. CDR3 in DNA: TGTGCCAGCAGCCGGGACAGGGGGCTTTACGAGCAGTACTTC. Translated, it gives CASSRDRGLYEQYF. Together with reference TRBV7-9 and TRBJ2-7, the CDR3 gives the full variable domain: DTGVSQNPRHKITKRGQNVTFRCDPISEHNRLYWYRQTLGQGPEFLTYFQNEAQLEKSRLLSDRFSAERPKGSFSTLEIQRTEQGDSAMYLCASSRDRGLYEQYFGPGTRLTVT.

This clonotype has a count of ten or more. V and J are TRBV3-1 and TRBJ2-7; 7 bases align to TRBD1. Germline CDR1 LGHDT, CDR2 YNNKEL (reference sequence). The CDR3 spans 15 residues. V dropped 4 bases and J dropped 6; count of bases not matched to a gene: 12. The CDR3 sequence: CASSLIKDRSGEQYF. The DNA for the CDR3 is TGTGCCAGCAGCCTCATCAAGGACAGGTCTGGCGAGCAGTACTTC.

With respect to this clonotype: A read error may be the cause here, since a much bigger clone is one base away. CDR3 sequence (DNA): TGTGCCAGCAGCGAGTCAGACGTTTTATGGGGGGGTGCCGGAAACACCATATATTTT. Translating gives CASSESDVLWGGAGNTIYF. This sequence joins TRBV28 and TRBJ1-3, with D possibly TRBD1 on 5 matching bases. The CDR3 spans 19 residues. CDR1 MDHEN and CDR2 SYDVKM come from the germline V gene. V was trimmed by 6 bases and J by 4 bases, leaving 28 bases between them.

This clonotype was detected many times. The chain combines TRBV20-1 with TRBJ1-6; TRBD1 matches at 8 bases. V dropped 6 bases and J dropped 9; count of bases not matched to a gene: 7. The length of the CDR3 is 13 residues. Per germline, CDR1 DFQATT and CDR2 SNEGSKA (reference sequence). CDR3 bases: TGCAGTGCGGGACAGGACTCGGGTTCACCCCTCCACTTT. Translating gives CSAGQDSGSPLHF.

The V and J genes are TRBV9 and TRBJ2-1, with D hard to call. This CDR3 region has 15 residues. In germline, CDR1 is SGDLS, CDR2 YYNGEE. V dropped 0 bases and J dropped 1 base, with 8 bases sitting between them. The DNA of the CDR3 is TGTGCCAGCAGCGTAGAGGGCAGGTCCTACAATGAGCAGTTCTTC. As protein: CASSVEGRSYNEQFF. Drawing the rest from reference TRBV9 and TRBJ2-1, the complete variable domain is DSGVTQTPKHLITATGQRVTLRCSPRSGDLSVYWYQQSLDQGLQFLIQYYNGEERAKGNILERFSAQQFPDLHSELNLSSLELGDSALYFCASSVEGRSYNEQFFGPGTRLTVL.

The CDR3 sequence is CASSVPGQGVEGYTF. The CDR3, as DNA: TGTGCCAGCAGCGTACCGGGACAGGGGGTCGAGGGCTACACCTTC. The rearrangement uses TRBV7-9 and TRBJ1-2; TRBD1 aligns across 11 bases. V dropped 5 bases and J dropped 8; count of bases not matched to a gene: 10. The CDR3 consists of 15 residues. Per germline, CDR1 SEHNR and CDR2 FQNEAQ (reference sequence).

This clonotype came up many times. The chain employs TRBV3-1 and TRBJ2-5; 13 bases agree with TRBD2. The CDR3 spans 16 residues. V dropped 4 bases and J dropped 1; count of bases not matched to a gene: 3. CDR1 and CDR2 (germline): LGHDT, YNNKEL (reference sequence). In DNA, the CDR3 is TGTGCCAGCAGCCCAGGACTAGCGGGAGCCCAAGAGACCCAGTACTTC. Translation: CASSPGLAGAQETQYF.

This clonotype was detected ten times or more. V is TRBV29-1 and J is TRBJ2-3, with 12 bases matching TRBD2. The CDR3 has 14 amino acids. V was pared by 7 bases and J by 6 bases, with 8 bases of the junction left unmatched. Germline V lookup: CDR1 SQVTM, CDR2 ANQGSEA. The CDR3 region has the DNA TGCAGCGAAACTAGCGGGGGGATGTACGATACGCAGTATTTT. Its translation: CSETSGGMYDTQYF.

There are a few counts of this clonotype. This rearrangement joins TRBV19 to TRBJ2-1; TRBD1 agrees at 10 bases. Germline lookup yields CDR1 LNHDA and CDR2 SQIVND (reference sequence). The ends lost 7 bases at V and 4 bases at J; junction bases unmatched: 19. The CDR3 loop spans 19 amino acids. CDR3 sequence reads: CASTPVAGQGLFSYNEQFF. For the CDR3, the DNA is TGTGCCAGTACCCCCGTTGCGGGACAGGGGTTATTCTCTTACAATGAGCAGTTCTTC.

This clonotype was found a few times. The DNA for the CDR3 is TGCGCCAGCAGCAGGACGGGCCAGGAATCTGGGGCCAACGTCCTGACTTTC. Encoded protein: CASSRTGQESGANVLTF. V gene TRBV5-1 combines with J gene TRBJ2-6, with D hard to call. From germline, CDR1 is SGHRS and CDR2 YFSETQ. The V end was cut by 4 bases, the J end by 1 base, with 15 bases between. The CDR3 runs to 17 residues.

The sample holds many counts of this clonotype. CDR3 in amino acids: CASSSLPGPNLGYTF. CDR3 nucleotide sequence: TGTGCCAGCTCATCTTTACCGGGTCCCAATCTGGGCTACACCTTC. J is TRBJ1-2 and V is TRBV18; no clear D gene. CDR1 is KGHSH and CDR2 is LQKENI in the germline V gene. The CDR3 is 15 residues long. Trimming shortened V by 5 bases and J by 8 bases, and 21 bases separated the two germline ends.